Below, one T cell receptor (beta chain) is given with its context. Individuals drawn from under 30 US areas were roughly 18 to 95 years old. Cohort assignment relied on participant-reported clinical history. The data originate from a study of blood T cell repertoires in COVID-19. At the level of the study: T cells, B-cell-depleted T cells, or PBMCs supplied cDNA or gDNA.

Study processing details: It was from reference gene primer amplification that nucleated cell counts were estimated. TCRdb's copy holds only in-frame clones and misses some; the assay was immunoSEQ multiplex PCR. That table supplies the V and J calls and clone size; D and trimming were determined from the DNA. In the table there are about 160,000 clones, approximately 84% of which are singletons. The CDR3 spans 12 residues. Per germline, CDR1 LNHDA and CDR2 SQIVND (reference sequence). V lost 5 bases to trimming and J lost 7 bases, with 9 bases between them. Sequencing used PBMCs or T cells enriched from blood (not recorded which). V gene TRBV19 combines with J gene TRBJ2-1; tentative D call: TRBD1 (5 bases). The sequence came from a woman in her fifties or sixties who had recovered from COVID-19. The CDR3 here is CASSFGHNEQFF. For the CDR3, the DNA is TGTGCCAGTAGTTTCGGACATAATGAGCAGTTCTTC.